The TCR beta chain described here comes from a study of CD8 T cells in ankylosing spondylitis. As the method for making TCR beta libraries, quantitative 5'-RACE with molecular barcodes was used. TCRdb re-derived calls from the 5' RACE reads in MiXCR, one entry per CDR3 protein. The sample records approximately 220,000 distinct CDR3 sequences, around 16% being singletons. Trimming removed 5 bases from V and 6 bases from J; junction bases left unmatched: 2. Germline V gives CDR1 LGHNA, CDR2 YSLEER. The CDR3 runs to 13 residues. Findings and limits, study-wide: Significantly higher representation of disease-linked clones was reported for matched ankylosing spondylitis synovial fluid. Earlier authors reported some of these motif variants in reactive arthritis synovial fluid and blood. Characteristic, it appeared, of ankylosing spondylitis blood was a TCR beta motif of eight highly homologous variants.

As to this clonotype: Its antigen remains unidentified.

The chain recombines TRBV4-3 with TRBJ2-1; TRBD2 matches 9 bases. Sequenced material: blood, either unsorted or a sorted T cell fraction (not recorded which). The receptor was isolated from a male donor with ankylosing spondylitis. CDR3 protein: CASSAREGNEQFF. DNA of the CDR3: TGCGCCAGCAGCGCGCGGGAGGGCAATGAGCAGTTCTTC.